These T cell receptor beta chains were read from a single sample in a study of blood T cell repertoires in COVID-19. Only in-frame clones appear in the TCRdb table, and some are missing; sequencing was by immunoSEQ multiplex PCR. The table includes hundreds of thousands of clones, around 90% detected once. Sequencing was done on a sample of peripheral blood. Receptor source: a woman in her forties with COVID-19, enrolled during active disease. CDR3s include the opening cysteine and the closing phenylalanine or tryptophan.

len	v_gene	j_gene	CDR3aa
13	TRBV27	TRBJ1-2	CASSLGNNYGYTF
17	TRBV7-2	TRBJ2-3	CASSLFWAGGSTDTQYF
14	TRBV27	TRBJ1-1	CASSLDKGNTEAFF
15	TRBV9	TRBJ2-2	CASSARSPANGELFF
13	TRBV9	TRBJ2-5	CASSQTTQETQYF
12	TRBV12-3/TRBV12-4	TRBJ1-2	CASSSGGGGYTF
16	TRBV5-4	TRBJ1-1	CASSLAGGKMNTEAFF
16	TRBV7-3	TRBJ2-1	CASSLYILAGENEQFF
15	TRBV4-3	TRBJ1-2	CASSQDRGGHYGYTF
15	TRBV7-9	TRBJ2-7	CASSSATSQFYEQYF
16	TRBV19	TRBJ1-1	CASRTGSGHLNTEAFF
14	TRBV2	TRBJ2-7	CASSLGTALYEQYF
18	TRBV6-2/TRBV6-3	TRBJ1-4	CASSRHRGHFATNEKLFF
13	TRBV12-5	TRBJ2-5	CASGQGVIETQYF
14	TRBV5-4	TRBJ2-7	CASSLALAGGEQYF
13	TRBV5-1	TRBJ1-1	CASSLKLDTEAFF
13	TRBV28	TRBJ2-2	CATVLGHTGELFF
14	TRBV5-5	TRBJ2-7	CASSPRHETYEQYF
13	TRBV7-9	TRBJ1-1	CASSYRGQDEAFF
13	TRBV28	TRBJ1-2	CASRATANYGYTF
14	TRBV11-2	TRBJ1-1	CASSLGQGFTEAFF
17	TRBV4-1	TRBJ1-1	CASSQDGRKLFNTEAFF
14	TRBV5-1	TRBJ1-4	CASSTGTGDEKLFF
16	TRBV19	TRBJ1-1	CASSIMGGTMNTEAFF
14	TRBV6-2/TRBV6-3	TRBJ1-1	CASSYPPPGTEAFF
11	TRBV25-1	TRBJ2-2	CAGQGAGELFF
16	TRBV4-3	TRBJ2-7	CASSQDYYTGTYEQYF
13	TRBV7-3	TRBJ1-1	CASSSQGNTEAFF
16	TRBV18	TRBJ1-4	CASSPLGGGPNEKLFF
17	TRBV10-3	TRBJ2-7	CAISEWGTGEGSVEQYF
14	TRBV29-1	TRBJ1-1	CSVSYPHLNTEAFF
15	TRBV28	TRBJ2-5	CASSPGGEGRETQYF
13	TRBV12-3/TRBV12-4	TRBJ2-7	CASSEDRAYEQYF
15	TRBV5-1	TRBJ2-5	CASRTRTGAVETQYF
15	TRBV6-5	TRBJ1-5	CASSYSRVSNQPQHF
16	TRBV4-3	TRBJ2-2	CASSQDTGVVAGELFF
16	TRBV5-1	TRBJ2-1	CASSLLAAVSYNEQFF
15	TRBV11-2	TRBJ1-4	CASSLDGGTNEKLFF
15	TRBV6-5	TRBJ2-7	CASSYGGGISYEQYF
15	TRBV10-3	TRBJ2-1	CAIRVLAGEDNEQFF
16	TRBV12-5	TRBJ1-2	CASGSTSTGWDYGYTF
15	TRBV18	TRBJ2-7	CASSKGQGSSYEQYF
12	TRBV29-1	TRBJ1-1	CSADRPNTEAFF
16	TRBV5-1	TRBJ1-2	CASSLEGRGTGGGYTF
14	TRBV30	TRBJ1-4	CAWSVKGAGEKLFF
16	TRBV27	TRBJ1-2	CASSHRDRGRNYGYTF
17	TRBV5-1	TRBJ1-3	CASSPGSVRDSGNTIYF
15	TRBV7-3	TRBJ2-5	CASSSQTGPQETQYF
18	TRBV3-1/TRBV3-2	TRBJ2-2	CASSPIRTSGGITGELFF
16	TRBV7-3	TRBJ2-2	CASSLRPSSNTGELFF
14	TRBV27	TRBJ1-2	CASHPVQANYGYTF